The 4 T cell receptor beta chains given below trace back to one sample, sequenced in a study of T cells in localized non-small cell lung cancer. The data were produced by immunoSEQ multiplex PCR, yet TCRdb's version contains in-frame clones alone and is incomplete. Of 39,000 or so clones in the sample, roughly 80% are singletons; the top ten hold 6.5% to 10%. The material was PBMCs, obtained before any cancer treatment. The receptors derive from a man aged 40 to 70 with stage II lung adenocarcinoma.

This chain connects TRBV10-3 to TRBJ2-2; no definite D call. Trimming removed 3 bases at V and 1 base at J, with 6 bases between. The germline V gene encodes CDR1 ENHRY and CDR2 SYGVKD. The CDR3 is 14 residues long. CDR3: CAISENKNTGELFF. The CDR3 nucleotides are TGTGCCATCAGTGAAAACAAGAACACCGGGGAGCTGTTTTTT.

The chain combines TRBV7-6 with TRBJ2-1; 11 positions agree with TRBD2. Per germline, CDR1 SGHVS and CDR2 FNYEAQ. The V gene end was trimmed by 5 bases and the J gene end by 6 bases; junction bases not matched to a gene: 9. There are 16 residues in the CDR3. CDR3 sequence: CASSPPTSGGFNEQFF. DNA of the CDR3: TGTGCCAGCAGCCCTCCTACTAGCGGGGGCTTCAATGAGCAGTTCTTC. The whole variable domain, remainder taken from reference TRBV7-6 and TRBJ2-1, is GAGVSQSPRYKVTKRGQDVALRCDPISGHVSLYWYRQALGQGPEFLTYFNYEAQQDKSGLPNDRFSAERPEGSISTLTIQRTEQRDSAMYRCASSPPTSGGFNEQFFGPGTRLTVL.

The chain has TRBV30 and TRBJ1-2; D is ambiguous. The CDR3 extends over 15 amino acids. Per the germline V gene, CDR1 is GTSNPN and CDR2 is SVGIG (reference sequence). Trimming stripped 0 bases from V and 0 bases from J, with 11 bases between. CDR3 DNA: TGTGCCTGGAGTGTGCAGGATTTCGCTAACTATGGCTACACCTTC. Its protein product is CAWSVQDFANYGYTF.

The chain recombines TRBV27 with TRBJ2-1; D is possibly TRBD1 (5 bases). The CDR3 is made up of 12 amino acids. Deletions cut 6 bases from V and 6 bases from J, with 9 bases between. Germline lookup yields CDR1 MNHEY and CDR2 SMNVEV (reference sequence). CDR3 DNA: TGTGCCAGCAGCAAAGGGGTCAATGAGCAGTTCTTC. Amino acids: CASSKGVNEQFF.